This TCR beta chain was sequenced during a study of cytomegalovirus exposure and HLA in healthy donors. Both 60 Vbeta primers and 13 Jbeta primers went into the PCR. In the original processing: In a later analysis, the count reached 82 million or so unique TCR beta chains, with approximately 10 million shared. The data were produced by immunoSEQ multiplex PCR, yet TCRdb's version contains in-frame clones alone and is incomplete. V and J calls and clone size are given by that table; D and trimming were obtained from the DNA. The top ten hold less than 8.5% of the sample, which has some 200,000 clones, over 9.5% seen once. Trimming at V came to 1 base and at J to 3 bases, leaving 1 base not matched to a gene. CDR3 length equals 15 residues. CDR1 and CDR2 (germline): SGHAT, FQNNGV. This clone was observed a few times. Its antigen is still unknown. General study results and limits: Owing to their indistinguishability, certain V segments, notably TRBV6-2 and TRBV6-3, were excluded. Certain sequence variants were highly shared and formed a cluster, and this cluster was likely a sequencing artifact.

This clonotype was sampled from a man aged 45-65 years in good health and CMV-seropositive. The sample consisted of PBMCs. The chain uses TRBV11-2 and TRBJ2-2; 8 bases map to TRBD2. CDR3 in DNA: TGTGCCAGCAGCTTAGCCGGGAGGGACACCGGGGAGCTGTTTTTT. This gives the protein CASSLAGRDTGELFF. Supplemented by reference TRBV11-2 and TRBJ2-2, the full variable domain reads EAGVAQSPRYKIIEKRQSVAFWCNPISGHATLYWYQQILGQGPKLLIQFQNNGVVDDSQLPKDRFSAERLKGVDSTLKIQPAKLEDSAVYLCASSLAGRDTGELFFGEGSRLTVL.